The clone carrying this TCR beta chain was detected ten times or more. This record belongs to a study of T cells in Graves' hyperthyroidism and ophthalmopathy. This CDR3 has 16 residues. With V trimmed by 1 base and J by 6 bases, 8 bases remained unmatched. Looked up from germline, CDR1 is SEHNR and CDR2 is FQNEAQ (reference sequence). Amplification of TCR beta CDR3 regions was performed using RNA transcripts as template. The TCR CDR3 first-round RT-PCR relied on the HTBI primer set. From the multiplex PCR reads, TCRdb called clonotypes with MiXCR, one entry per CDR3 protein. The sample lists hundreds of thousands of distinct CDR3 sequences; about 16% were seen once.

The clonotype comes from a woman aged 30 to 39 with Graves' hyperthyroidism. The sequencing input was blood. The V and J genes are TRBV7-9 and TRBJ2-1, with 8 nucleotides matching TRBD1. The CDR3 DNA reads TGTGCCAGCAGCTTAGGGGGGACAGGCCCGTTCAATGAGCAGTTCTTC. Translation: CASSLGGTGPFNEQFF.